One sample yielded the 18 T cell receptor beta chains listed below, sequenced in a study of T cells after yellow fever vaccination. TCRdb used MiXCR to reprocess the 5' RACE reads, holding one entry per CDR3 protein. The data hold 250,000 to 300,000 distinct CDR3 sequences, with 13% observed a single time. Specimen: CD4+ T cells sorted from PBMCs, collected 45 days after the yellow fever booster vaccination. The receptors originated from a man aged 25-45 years who received the YFV17D yellow fever vaccine.

The gene calls are TRBV5-4 and TRBJ2-1, with D maybe TRBD1 (5 bases). Per the germline V gene, CDR1 is SGHNT and CDR2 is YYREEE (reference sequence). The CDR3 contains 13 residues. Trimming removed 4 bases from V and 5 bases from J, with 10 bases in between. The CDR3 nucleotides are TGTGCCAGCAGCATAGACAGTAACAATGAGCAGTTCTTC. It is translated as CASSIDSNNEQFF.

This clonotype was counted between two and nine times. The CDR3: CSARDLRTQETQYF. CDR3 sequence (DNA): TGCAGTGCTAGAGATCTGCGGACCCAAGAGACCCAGTACTTC. V is TRBV20-1 and J is TRBJ2-5, with no clear D. This CDR3 is built from 14 residues. V was shortened by 0 bases and J by 1 base, with 9 bases between the two germline ends. The V gene's germline CDR1 is DFQATT and CDR2 SNEGSKA (reference sequence).

The chain links TRBV7-2 to TRBJ2-7; 9 nucleotides align to TRBD2. Germline CDR1 reads SGHTA; CDR2 reads FQGNSA. The ends lost 5 bases at V and 5 bases at J; junction bases unmatched: 7. This CDR3 spans 14 amino acids. The CDR3 here is CASSLPGLAHEQYF. DNA for the CDR3: TGTGCCAGCAGCCTCCCGGGACTAGCCCACGAGCAGTACTTC.

This clonotype was picked up a small number of times. V gene TRBV20-1 combines with J gene TRBJ2-7; D call uncertain. The CDR3 has 10 amino acids. V dropped 5 bases and J dropped 4 bases, with 6 bases sitting between them. Germline CDR1 and CDR2: DFQATT and SNEGSKA (reference sequence). The CDR3 region has the DNA TGCAGTGCTCTTAAGTACGAGCAGTACTTC. Amino acids: CSALKYEQYF.

The CDR3 here is CASSLAGQGGTDTQYF. In DNA form, the CDR3 reads TGTGCCAGCAGCTTAGCAGGACAGGGGGGCACAGATACGCAGTATTTT. The chain has TRBV7-9 and TRBJ2-3; 10 nucleotides match TRBD1. The CDR3 totals 16 residues. In germline, CDR1 is SEHNR, CDR2 FQNEAQ (reference sequence). The V gene end was trimmed by 0 bases and the J gene end by 1 base; junction bases not matched to a gene: 1.

This rearrangement joins TRBV12-3 or TRBV12-4 to TRBJ2-3, with D possibly matching TRBD1 (5 bases). This CDR3 contains 14 residues. V was cut by 4 bases and J by 3 bases, with 11 bases left in between. The CDR3 loop is CASSYHSGTDTQYF. CDR3 DNA: TGTGCCAGCAGTTACCATTCAGGGACAGATACGCAGTATTTT.

This clonotype was seen a handful of times. V usage is TRBV20-1 and J usage is TRBJ2-6, with TRBD2 identical over 10 bases. The V segment lost 5 bases and the J segment 0 bases; nucleotides outside the gene matches: 7. Germline CDR1 reads DFQATT; CDR2 reads SNEGSKA (reference sequence). This CDR3 region has 17 residues. The CDR3 nucleotides are TGCAGTGCTCCCGGACTAGCGGAGGTCTCTGGGGCCAACGTCCTGACTTTC. Translating gives CSAPGLAEVSGANVLTF.

The rearrangement uses TRBV6-2 or TRBV6-3 and TRBJ2-5; the D is unclear. Germline V gene sequence: CDR1 MNHEY, CDR2 SVGEGT. V was trimmed by 6 bases and J by 2 bases, leaving 7 bases between them. The CDR3 sequence is 12 residues long. CDR3 nucleotides: TGTGCCAGCAGGACCACTCAAGAGACCCAGTACTTC. Translating gives CASRTTQETQYF.

This clonotype was seen a few times. The chain recombines TRBV29-1 with TRBJ2-3, with 8 bases identical to TRBD2. The CDR3 covers 13 residues. Germline V gene lookup returns CDR1 SQVTM and CDR2 ANQGSEA. Trimming took 6 bases from V and 6 from J; bases not matched to a gene: 8. The CDR3 spells CSVATGGADTQYF. The DNA of the CDR3 is TGCAGCGTCGCCACGGGGGGGGCCGATACGCAGTATTTT.

V gene TRBV27 combines with J gene TRBJ2-5, with 9 bases aligning to TRBD1. V lost 2 bases, J lost 0 bases, and 16 bases stayed unmatched. The CDR3 loop spans 20 amino acids. Germline-derived CDR1 and CDR2 are MNHEY and SMNVEV (reference sequence). The CDR3 loop reads CASSLPHRDRVWGHQETQYF. As DNA, the CDR3 is TGTGCCAGCAGTTTACCCCACCGGGACAGGGTGTGGGGCCACCAAGAGACCCAGTACTTC.

The CDR3 DNA sequence: TGTGCCAGCTCACCAGGGGCGAGCAATCAGCCCCAGCATTTT. It yields the protein CASSPGASNQPQHF. V is TRBV18 and J is TRBJ1-5; a weak D match, TRBD1 (5 bases). CDR1 KGHSH and CDR2 LQKENI come from the germline V gene. The V and J ends lost 2 bases and 1 base respectively, with 6 bases between them. This CDR3 has 14 residues.

This chain links TRBV12-3 or TRBV12-4 with TRBJ2-7, with 7 bases aligning to TRBD2. This CDR3 contains 14 residues. After removal of 5 bases from V and 0 bases from J, the junction contained 4 bases not matched to a gene. The CDR3 DNA reads as TGTGCCAGCAGTAAGGCGGGGGTCTCCTACGAGCAGTACTTC. Its translation: CASSKAGVSYEQYF.

V gene TRBV27 combines with J gene TRBJ2-3, with D possibly matching TRBD2 (7 bases). The germline V gene encodes CDR1 MNHEY and CDR2 SMNVEV (reference sequence). The CDR3 has 16 residues. The V and J ends lost 6 bases and 4 bases respectively, with 20 bases between them. Here the CDR3 DNA reads TGTGCCAGCAGGAAGGGGGGGACGCACCCCCCAGATACGCAGTATTTT. It codes for CASRKGGTHPPDTQYF.

V usage is TRBV5-1 and J usage is TRBJ2-3, with D tentatively TRBD2 (7 bases). This CDR3 is built from 17 residues. Trimming removed 3 bases at V and 3 bases at J, with 20 bases between. Germline V lookup: CDR1 SGHRS, CDR2 YFSETQ. CDR3 nucleotide sequence: TGCGCCAGCAGCTCGATGGGGGGGCGTCTATTTACAGATACGCAGTATTTT. Amino acid sequence: CASSSMGGRLFTDTQYF.

This clonotype has just a few counts. This rearrangement joins TRBV4-3 to TRBJ2-7; possible D gene TRBD1, 6 bases. Germline CDR1 is LGHNA and CDR2 is YSLEER. Trimming took 3 bases from V and 3 from J, leaving 12 bases between them. CDR3 length equals 14 residues. CDR3 in DNA: TGCGCCAGCAGCCAGGAACAGGGCTACTACGAGCAGTACTTC. Translating gives CASSQEQGYYEQYF.

The chain recombines TRBV7-2 with TRBJ2-3, with D tentatively TRBD2 (6 bases). This CDR3 has 16 amino acids. V was clipped by 2 bases and J by 2 bases, with 14 bases between them. The germline CDR1 and CDR2 sequences are SGHTA and FQGNSA. The CDR3, as DNA: TGTGCCAGCAGCTTAAGGGCGGGGATGTCCACAGATACGCAGTATTTT. Its translation: CASSLRAGMSTDTQYF.

This chain joins TRBV19 and TRBJ2-2; TRBD2 might be the D (6 bases). The CDR3 covers 14 residues. Germline V CDR1 and CDR2: LNHDA, SQIVND (reference sequence). V dropped 1 base and J dropped 6 bases, with 9 bases sitting between them. For the CDR3, the DNA is TGTGCCAGTAGTATAGGCCCGGGAGCCGGGGAGCTGTTTTTT. Its protein is CASSIGPGAGELFF.

This clonotype was seen ten or more times. The rearrangement uses TRBV29-1 and TRBJ2-5; possibly TRBD1 for D (6 bases). This CDR3 has 12 residues. The V end was cut by 1 base, the J end by 3 bases, with 6 bases between. The germline gives CDR1 SQVTM, CDR2 ANQGSEA. CDR3 nucleotide sequence: TGCAGCGTTGAAGGGACAGAAGAGACCCAGTACTTC. Translation: CSVEGTEETQYF.